These T cell receptor beta chains were read from a single sample in a study of response to subunit inactivated influenza vaccine. Via MiXCR, TCRdb re-called the RT-PCR reads, giving one row per CDR3 protein. Altogether hundreds of thousands of distinct CDR3 sequences are present, 21% being singletons, with the ten largest covering more than 8.5%. Sequenced material: PBMCs from blood, taken about 20 months after vaccination. The source of these receptors is a man aged 50-75 years who received an inactivated influenza vaccine. Both conserved end residues are part of each CDR3. A D gene is named only where the DNA matches it firmly. Size values are once, few and many counts, or a class for expanded clones, and some rows have none.

-	-	TRBV5-1	TRBJ2-5	CASSFYDPTRETQYF	TGCGCCAGCAGCTTTTACGACCCAACGAGGGAGACCCAGTACTTC
TRBD1	-	TRBV4-3	TRBJ1-4	CASSQHTAGQGNEKLFF	TGCGCCAGCAGCCAACATACCGCCGGACAGGGAAACGAAAAACTGTTTTTT
TRBD1	-	TRBV5-5	TRBJ2-7	CASSYTGDEQYF	TGTGCCAGCAGCTATACAGGGGACGAGCAGTACTTC
TRBD2	-	TRBV12-3/TRBV12-4	TRBJ2-1	CASSLARRDAGGFPYNEQFF	TGTGCCAGCAGTTTGGCGCGACGGGACGCGGGGGGGTTCCCTTACAATGAGCAGTTCTTC
-	few	TRBV27	TRBJ2-1	CASSTNRGRGVEQFF	TGTGCCAGCAGTACAAACCGAGGCAGGGGTGTTGAGCAGTTCTTC
-	-	TRBV4-3	TRBJ2-2	CASSQDSPGWPGELFF	TGCGCCAGCAGCCAAGATTCACCGGGCTGGCCCGGGGAGCTGTTTTTT
-	-	TRBV23-1	TRBJ2-5	CASSQPIDGRTIQETQYF	TGCGCCAGCAGTCAACCCATCGATGGACGGACTATACAAGAGACCCAGTACTTC
TRBD1	-	TRBV5-6	TRBJ1-6	CASSSTGQGSSPLHF	TGTGCCAGCAGCTCGACGGGACAGGGTTCTTCACCCCTCCACTTT
TRBD2	many	TRBV11-2	TRBJ2-1	CASSHVVAGGDNEQFF	TGTGCCAGCAGCCATGTCGTAGCGGGAGGTGACAATGAGCAGTTCTTC
-	-	TRBV4-2	TRBJ2-3	CASSPALRASDTQYF	TGTGCCAGCAGCCCAGCTTTGAGGGCCTCAGATACGCAGTATTTT
-	-	TRBV29-1	TRBJ1-1	CSVGLEAFF	TGCAGCGTTGGTCTTGAAGCTTTCTTT
-	few	TRBV10-3	TRBJ1-3	CATGTENTIYF	TGTGCCACGGGGACGGAAAACACCATATATTTT
-	few	TRBV27	TRBJ1-4	CASSLWPASTNEKLFF	TGTGCCAGCAGTTTATGGCCCGCCTCGACTAATGAAAAACTGTTTTTT
-	many	TRBV3-1	TRBJ1-1	CASSQGTGGAEAFF	TGTGCCAGCAGCCAAGGGACGGGAGGGGCTGAAGCTTTCTTT
-	-	TRBV4-2	TRBJ2-1	CASSQQLGVYEQFF	TGTGCCAGCAGCCAACAACTGGGTGTTTATGAGCAGTTCTTC
TRBD1	many	TRBV28	TRBJ2-2	CASSSLWTGDTGELFF	TGTGCCAGCAGTTCTTTGTGGACAGGGGACACCGGGGAGCTGTTTTTT
-	-	TRBV4-3	TRBJ2-7	CASSQGPGDHEQYF	TGCGCCAGCAGCCAAGGCCCTGGGGACCACGAGCAGTACTTC
TRBD1	-	TRBV20-1	TRBJ2-4	CSAIPGQGDIQYF	TGCAGTGCTATCCCCGGACAGGGTGACATTCAGTACTTC
-	few	TRBV6-1	TRBJ2-4	CASSERTATKNIQYF	TGTGCCAGCAGTGAGAGGACAGCTACCAAAAACATTCAGTACTTC
TRBD2	few	TRBV9	TRBJ2-1	CASSQRTSANNEQFF	TGTGCCAGCAGCCAGAGGACTAGCGCAAACAATGAGCAGTTCTTC
-	few	TRBV6-5	TRBJ1-2	CASRKKAGDYTF	TGTGCCAGCAGGAAAAAAGCCGGGGACTACACCTTC
-	-	TRBV19	TRBJ1-3	CASKRLYSGNTIYF	TGTGCCAGTAAGCGGCTTTACTCTGGAAACACCATATATTTT
TRBD2	few	TRBV12-5	TRBJ2-1	CASGPSGLDNEQFF	TGTGCTAGTGGTCCTAGCGGCCTTGACAATGAGCAGTTCTTC
-	few	TRBV5-4	TRBJ1-4	CASSLKMYGAANEKLFF	TGTGCCAGCAGCTTGAAGATGTACGGGGCGGCTAATGAAAAACTGTTTTTT
-	-	TRBV7-8	TRBJ1-2	CASSRFRDGGGYTF	TGTGCCAGCAGCCGATTTCGGGACGGCGGTGGCTACACCTTC
-	-	TRBV6-1	TRBJ1-5	CASSTLGHANQPQHF	TGTGCCAGCAGTACCCTAGGACATGCGAATCAGCCCCAGCATTTT
TRBD2	-	TRBV7-2	TRBJ2-3	CASSRTSGFPDTQYF	TGTGCCAGCAGCCGGACTAGCGGGTTCCCAGATACGCAGTATTTT
-	-	TRBV29-1	TRBJ1-2	CSAGRDTNYGYTF	TGCAGCGCCGGCCGGGACACCAACTATGGCTACACCTTC
-	few	TRBV28	TRBJ2-2	CASRVWRTNTGELFF	TGTGCCAGCAGAGTGTGGAGAACGAACACCGGGGAGCTGTTTTTT
TRBD1	-	TRBV5-1	TRBJ1-2	CASSPRTDRHGYTF	TGCGCCAGCAGCCCACGCACGGACAGGCATGGCTACACCTTC
-	many	TRBV7-8	TRBJ1-1	CASSFVGEAFF	TGTGCCAGCAGCTTCGTTGGTGAAGCTTTCTTT
TRBD1	-	TRBV4-3	TRBJ1-4	CASSQEEEGTATNEKLFF	TGCGCCAGCAGCCAAGAGGAGGAGGGGACAGCAACTAATGAAAAACTGTTTTTT
-	many	TRBV7-6	TRBJ2-2	CASSPGPNTGELFF	TGTGCCAGCAGCCCGGGTCCGAACACCGGGGAGCTGTTTTTT
-	few	TRBV21-1	TRBJ2-1	CASRNHTSGVSYNEQFF	TGTGCCAGCAGGAATCATACTAGCGGGGTGTCCTACAATGAGCAGTTCTTC
-	few	TRBV6-5	TRBJ1-6	CASSYYRSNNSPLHF	TGTGCCAGCAGTTACTACAGGTCCAATAATTCACCCCTCCACTTT
TRBD1	few	TRBV19	TRBJ1-1	CASRDRGRAEAFF	TGTGCCAGTAGAGACAGGGGTAGAGCTGAAGCTTTCTTT
TRBD2	-	TRBV11-1	TRBJ2-1	CASSFPSGSFNEQFF	TGTGCCAGCAGCTTTCCTAGCGGGAGTTTCAATGAGCAGTTCTTC
TRBD2	-	TRBV12-3/TRBV12-4	TRBJ2-3	CASSAVLAGGTDTQYF	TGTGCCAGCAGTGCGGTACTAGCGGGGGGCACAGATACGCAGTATTTT
-	-	TRBV27	TRBJ1-1	CASSLLGATNTEAFF	TGTGCCAGCAGTTTATTGGGGGCGACGAACACTGAAGCTTTCTTT
-	few	TRBV12-3/TRBV12-4	TRBJ1-1	CASSPSHRGTEAFF	TGTGCCAGCAGCCCGAGCCACCGTGGGACTGAAGCTTTCTTT